This T cell receptor beta chain was obtained from a study of T cells in Graves' hyperthyroidism and ophthalmopathy. The investigators amplified TCR beta CDR3 regions from RNA transcripts. Primed by the HTBI set, a first-round RT-PCR was run on the TCR CDR3. TCRdb itself ran the multiplex PCR reads through MiXCR, one entry per CDR3 protein. The sample yields 45,000 or so distinct CDR3 sequences, about 52% seen once. The study excluded patients with uncontrolled infection, other autoimmune disease, pregnancy or lactation. The trim removed 6 bases at V and 3 bases at J, leaving 13 bases unmatched. Germline CDR1 reads ENHRY; CDR2 reads SYGVKD. This CDR3 region has 17 residues.

Sequencing used peripheral blood or thyroid tissue (not recorded which). This clonotype was sampled from a woman in her 50s with Graves' hyperthyroidism. V is TRBV10-3 and J is TRBJ1-3, with 8 bases matching TRBD1. CDR3 nucleotide sequence: TGTGCCATCAGGGCCGCAGGGGGCGCAATAGATGGAAACACCATATATTTT. Its translation is CAIRAAGGAIDGNTIYF.